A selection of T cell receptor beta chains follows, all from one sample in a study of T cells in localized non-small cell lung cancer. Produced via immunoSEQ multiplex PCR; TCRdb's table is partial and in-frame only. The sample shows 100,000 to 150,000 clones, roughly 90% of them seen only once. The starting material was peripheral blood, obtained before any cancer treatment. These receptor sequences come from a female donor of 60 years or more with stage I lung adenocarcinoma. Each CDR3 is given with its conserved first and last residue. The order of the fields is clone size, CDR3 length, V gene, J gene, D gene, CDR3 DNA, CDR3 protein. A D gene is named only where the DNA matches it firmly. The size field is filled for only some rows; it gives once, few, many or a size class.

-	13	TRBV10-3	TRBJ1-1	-	TGTGCCATCAGGATACCGGGGGCAGGGGCAGCTTTCTTT	CAIRIPGAGAAFF
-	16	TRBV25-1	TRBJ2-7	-	TGTGCCAGCAGTGAATGGAGGGGGTTAGGAAAAAACGAGCAGTACTTC	CASSEWRGLGKNEQYF
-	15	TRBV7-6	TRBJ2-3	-	TGTGCCAGCAGCTTTGAGGGAGAAAGGACAGATACGCAGTATTTT	CASSFEGERTDTQYF
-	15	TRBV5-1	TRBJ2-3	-	TGCGCCAGCAGCTTGTCACGGGCGGGCACAGATACGCAGTATTTT	CASSLSRAGTDTQYF
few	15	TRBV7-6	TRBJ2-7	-	TGTGCCAGCAGCTTAGCGCAGGGAACTTACTACGAGCAGTACTTC	CASSLAQGTYYEQYF
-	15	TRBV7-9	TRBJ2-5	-	TGTGCCAGCAGCTCGGACCACCCTGGTGTGGAGACCCAGTACTTC	CASSSDHPGVETQYF
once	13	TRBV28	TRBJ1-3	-	TGTGCCAATCCCCGACAGACTGGAAACACCATATATTTT	CANPRQTGNTIYF
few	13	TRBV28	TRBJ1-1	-	TGTGCCAGCAAGGACGGGGGGTCTGCTGAAGCTTTCTTT	CASKDGGSAEAFF
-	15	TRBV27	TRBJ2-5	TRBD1	TGTGCCAGCAGTGGACAGGGGAGATGGGGAGAGACCCAGTACTTC	CASSGQGRWGETQYF
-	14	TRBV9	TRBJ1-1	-	TGTGCCAGCAGCTCCATCTTGGAGAACACTGAAGCTTTCTTT	CASSSILENTEAFF
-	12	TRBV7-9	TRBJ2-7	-	TGTGCCAGCTCCGAGGAGACCTACGAGCAGTACTTC	CASSEETYEQYF
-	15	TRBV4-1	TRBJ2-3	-	TGCGCCAGCAGCCAAGAAGGGCGGGACAGCCCTACGCAGTATTTT	CASSQEGRDSPTQYF
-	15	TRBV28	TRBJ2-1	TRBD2	TGTGCCAGCACTCCTAGCGGGAGGATCTACAATGAGCAGTTCTTC	CASTPSGRIYNEQFF
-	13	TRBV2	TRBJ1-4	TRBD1	TGTGCCAGCAAGAGGGACAGGGATGAAAAACTGTTTTTT	CASKRDRDEKLFF
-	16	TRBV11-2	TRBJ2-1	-	TGTGCCAGCAGCTTCTTCTGGCAGAACAACTACAATGAGCAGTTCTTC	CASSFFWQNNYNEQFF
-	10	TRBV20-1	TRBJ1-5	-	TGCAGTGCTGGTGGCCAGCCCCAGCATTTT	CSAGGQPQHF
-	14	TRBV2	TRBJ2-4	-	TGTGCCAGCAGGGACGGGACTCTCAAAAACATTCAGTACTTC	CASRDGTLKNIQYF
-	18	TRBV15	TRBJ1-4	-	TGTGCCACCAGCAAAGGGGGGATGAGCCGGATAACTAATGAAAAACTGTTTTTT	CATSKGGMSRITNEKLFF
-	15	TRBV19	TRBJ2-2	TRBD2	TGTGCCAGTACCCATAGGACTAGCGGCACCGGGGAGCTGTTTTTT	CASTHRTSGTGELFF
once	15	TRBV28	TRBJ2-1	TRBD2	TGTGCCAGCATCTTGGGCGGGAGCTCCTACAATGAGCAGTTCTTC	CASILGGSSYNEQFF
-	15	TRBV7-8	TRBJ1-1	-	TGTGCCAGCACCCTGGACGCAATGGTGAACACTGAAGCTTTCTTT	CASTLDAMVNTEAFF
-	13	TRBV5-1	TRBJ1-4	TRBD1	TGCGCCAGCAGGGGACAGATGAATGAAAAACTGTTTTTT	CASRGQMNEKLFF
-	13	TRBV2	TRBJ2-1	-	TGTGCCAGTAGGACTTACTTATACAATGAGCAGTTCTTC	CASRTYLYNEQFF
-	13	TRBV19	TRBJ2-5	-	TGTGCCAGTCGAGGGACGGCGCAAGAGACCCAGTACTTC	CASRGTAQETQYF
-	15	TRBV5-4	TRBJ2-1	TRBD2	TGTGCCAGCAGCTTGCGTAGCGGGAGCCACAATGAGCAGTTCTTC	CASSLRSGSHNEQFF
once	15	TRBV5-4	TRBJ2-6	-	TGTGCCAGCAGCCTGAAGAACTCTGGGGCCAACGTCCTGACTTTC	CASSLKNSGANVLTF
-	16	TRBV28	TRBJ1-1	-	TGTGCCAGCAGTATCGCGGGCGCGGGTTTGAAAACTGAAGCTTTCTTT	CASSIAGAGLKTEAFF
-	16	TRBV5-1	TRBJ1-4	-	TGCGCCAGCAGCTTGGAAGCGGACGCAACTAATGAAAAACTGTTTTTT	CASSLEADATNEKLFF
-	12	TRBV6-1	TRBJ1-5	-	TGTGCCAGCAACGGCCCTAATCAGCCCCAGCATTTT	CASNGPNQPQHF
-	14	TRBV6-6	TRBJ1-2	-	TGTGCCAGCAGTTACCAAAAGGGGAAGGGTGGCTACACCTTC	CASSYQKGKGGYTF
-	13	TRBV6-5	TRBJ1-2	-	TGTGCCAGCAGCCTACAGGTCTACTATGGCTACACCTTC	CASSLQVYYGYTF
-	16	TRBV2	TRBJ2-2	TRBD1	TGTGCCAGCATATTCACAGGGGGCTGGAGCACCGGGGAGCTGTTTTTT	CASIFTGGWSTGELFF
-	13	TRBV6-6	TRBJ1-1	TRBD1	TGTGCCAGCAAGACAGGGGCGAACACTGAAGCTTTCTTT	CASKTGANTEAFF
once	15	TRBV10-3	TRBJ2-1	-	TGTGCCATCAGTGAGTCGGGGAACAGCTACAATGAGCAGTTCTTC	CAISESGNSYNEQFF
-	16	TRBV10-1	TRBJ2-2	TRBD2	TGCGCCAGCAGTCCGACTAGCGGGAGGGCCCGTGGGGAGCTGTTTTTT	CASSPTSGRARGELFF
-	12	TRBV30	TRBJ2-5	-	TGTGCCCGGCAGGGGGGGCAAGAGACCCAGTACTTC	CARQGGQETQYF
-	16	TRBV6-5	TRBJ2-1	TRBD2	TGTGCCAGCAGTTTACGGACTAGCGGTGCCTACAATGAGCAGTTCTTC	CASSLRTSGAYNEQFF
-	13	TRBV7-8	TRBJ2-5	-	TGTGCCAGCAGCTCGGCAATGGGGGAGACCCAGTACTTC	CASSSAMGETQYF
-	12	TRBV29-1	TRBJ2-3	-	TGCAGCGGGTATAGCGGCACAGATACGCAGTATTTT	CSGYSGTDTQYF
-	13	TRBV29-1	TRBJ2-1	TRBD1	TGCAGCGTCGCGACAGGGGGCTACAATGAGCAGTTCTTC	CSVATGGYNEQFF
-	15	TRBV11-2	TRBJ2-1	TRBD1	TGTGCCAGCAGCTTCGCCGGGACAGGGGGCAATGAGCAGTTCTTC	CASSFAGTGGNEQFF
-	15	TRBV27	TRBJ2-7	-	TGTGCCAGCAGTTTATCCCTCTTTGGCCTCTACGAGCAGTACTTC	CASSLSLFGLYEQYF
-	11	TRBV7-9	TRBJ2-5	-	TGTGCCAGCTTTCTCGGGGAGACCCAGTACTTC	CASFLGETQYF
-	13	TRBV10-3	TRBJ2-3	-	TGCACCCCACAAAGACTAGGCGCAGATACGCAGTATTTT	CTPQRLGADTQYF
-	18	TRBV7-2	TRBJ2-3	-	TGTGCCAGCAGCTTAGTCTTGGTAGCGGCGGGGTTGGGAGATACGCAGTATTTT	CASSLVLVAAGLGDTQYF
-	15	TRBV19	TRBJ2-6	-	TGTGCCAGTAGTCTCAGGACACCTGGGGCCAACGTCCTGACTTTC	CASSLRTPGANVLTF
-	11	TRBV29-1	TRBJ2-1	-	TGCAGCGTCCGTTCGGGCCATGAGCAGTTCTTC	CSVRSGHEQFF
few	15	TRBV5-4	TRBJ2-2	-	TGTGCCAGCAGCTTGGTTACAGGGCGCACCGGGGAGCTGTTTTTT	CASSLVTGRTGELFF
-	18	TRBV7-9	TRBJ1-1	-	TGTGCCAGCAGCTTAGCGGGGGAGGGGCAGGGCTGGAACACTGAAGCTTTCTTT	CASSLAGEGQGWNTEAFF
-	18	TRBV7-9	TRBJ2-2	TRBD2	TGTGCCAGCAGCCGTCCTTTTGGGAGGGATAAGGGCACCGGGGAGCTGTTTTTT	CASSRPFGRDKGTGELFF